The 6 T cell receptor beta chains below come from one sample, sequenced in a study of shared clonotypes between healthy human individuals. CD45RO-negative, CCR7-positively selected cells formed the naive CD8 fraction, excluding terminally differentiated effector memory CD45RA+ cells. Clones were sequenced by immunoSEQ multiplex PCR, and TCRdb holds only the in-frame ones, with some missing. The sample holds about 2 million clones, over 85% seen once. Sequencing was carried out using naive CD8+ T cells sorted from blood. These receptors all come from a man between 18 and 35 years old in good health.

The V gene is TRBV10-3, the J gene TRBJ2-5, with 9 bases fitting TRBD1. The V and J ends lost 3 bases and 3 bases, in that order; junction bases with no gene match: 11. The CDR3 has 17 residues. Germline CDR1 ENHRY, CDR2 SYGVKD. The chain's CDR3 is CAISDLLDRGYEETQYF. The CDR3 region has the DNA TGTGCCATCAGTGACCTCTTAGACAGGGGGTATGAAGAGACCCAGTACTTC.

The chain combines TRBV28 with TRBJ2-5, with D possibly TRBD2 on 7 matching bases. V was clipped by 8 bases and J by 1 base, with 11 bases between them. CDR3 length: 13 residues. Per germline, CDR1 MDHEN and CDR2 SYDVKM. The CDR3 reads CASDRGAQETQYF. DNA for the CDR3: TGTGCCAGCGATCGGGGGGCCCAAGAGACCCAGTACTTC.

The chain has TRBV2 and TRBJ2-1; perhaps TRBD2 as D (5 bases). The V end was cut by 7 bases, the J end by 2 bases, with 15 bases between. In germline, CDR1 is SNHLY, CDR2 FYNNEI. This CDR3 spans 15 amino acids. CDR3 sequence reads: CASNSDSLTYNEQFF. The CDR3, as DNA: TGTGCCAGCAATTCGGACTCCTTAACCTACAATGAGCAGTTCTTC.

The chain combines TRBV4-1 with TRBJ2-2; 8 nucleotides agree with TRBD2. This CDR3 is 18 amino acids long. The V segment lost 0 bases and the J segment 4 bases; nucleotides outside the gene matches: 10. Germline loops: CDR1 MGHRA, CDR2 YSYEKL. This chain's CDR3 is CASSQEVGREGLTGELFF. The CDR3 DNA reads TGCGCCAGCAGCCAAGAGGTTGGTCGGGAGGGCCTCACCGGGGAGCTGTTTTTT.

The rearrangement uses TRBV5-8 and TRBJ1-1, with D possibly matching TRBD1 (6 bases). Germline values: CDR1 SGHTS, CDR2 YDEGEE. This CDR3 spans 16 amino acids. Trimming took off 0 bases at V and 2 bases at J, with 14 bases between the two ends. CDR3 amino acids: CASSLDRDKHNTEAFF. CDR3 coding DNA: TGTGCCAGCAGCTTGGATCGGGACAAGCATAACACTGAAGCTTTCTTT.

The chain recombines TRBV2 with TRBJ2-5, with unresolved D. From germline, CDR1 is SNHLY and CDR2 FYNNEI. Deletions cut 4 bases from V and 4 bases from J, with 13 bases between. This CDR3 contains 14 residues. This chain's CDR3 is CASSALQSAETQYF. The DNA for the CDR3 is TGTGCCAGCAGTGCTTTACAATCTGCAGAGACCCAGTACTTC.